The entry below gives a single T cell receptor beta chain sequence along with its context. The missing CDR3 end, 3 residues past where the read stops, is filled in from the germline J gene. The data originate from a study of T cells in women clearing cervical HPV infection. Germline CDR1 reads SGHDT; CDR2 reads YYEEEE. The CDR3 sequence is 13 residues long. Here immunoSEQ multiplex PCR was the method, and the copy in TCRdb shows in-frame clones only, minus some. This repertoire includes roughly 9,000 clones. This TCR was recovered from a woman between 18 and 69 years old with a cervical HPV16 infection that either progressed to CIN3+ or cleared (not recorded which). The chain employs TRBV5-6 and TRBJ1-2; D ambiguous. Input material: blood buffy coat. CDR3 DNA (partial): TGTGCCAGCAGCCCTGCTTACACAGATACC. Amino acid sequence: CASSPAYTDT. The whole CDR3 reads CASSPAYTDTYTF.